This T cell receptor (beta chain) was profiled in a study of cytotoxic CD8 clonotypes in ibrutinib-treated CLL. Study-wide background: It was after a median about 11 months of treatment, range 6 to 36, that response samples were taken. Study outcomes and limitations: Baseline values of clonality outstripped age-matched healthy donors and followed circulating CD8+ T-cell counts. Sustained-remission and progressing patients were not sampled at matched times.

Sequencing was performed with immunoSEQ multiplex PCR; in TCRdb, only in-frame clones are kept and a portion is missing. The sample carries some 130,000 clones, under 95% recorded once. The ends were cut back, 5 bases at V and 5 bases at J, with 18 bases in the middle. From germline, CDR1 is MNHNS and CDR2 SASEGT. The CDR3 runs to 15 residues. Around 2 micrograms of genomic DNA from cryopreserved PBMCs went into TCR beta libraries. In this sample, this clone turned up once. Its antigen is unknown. The clonotype originates from a human donor with chronic lymphocytic leukemia. V and J are TRBV6-1 and TRBJ2-5; D possibly corresponds to TRBD1 (6 bases). The input for sequencing was PBMCs, taken after 12 months of ibrutinib treatment. In DNA form, the CDR3 reads TGTGCCAGCAGTACACAGGGAGCTCGGCGGGAGACCCAGTACTTC. Its translation is CASSTQGARRETQYF.